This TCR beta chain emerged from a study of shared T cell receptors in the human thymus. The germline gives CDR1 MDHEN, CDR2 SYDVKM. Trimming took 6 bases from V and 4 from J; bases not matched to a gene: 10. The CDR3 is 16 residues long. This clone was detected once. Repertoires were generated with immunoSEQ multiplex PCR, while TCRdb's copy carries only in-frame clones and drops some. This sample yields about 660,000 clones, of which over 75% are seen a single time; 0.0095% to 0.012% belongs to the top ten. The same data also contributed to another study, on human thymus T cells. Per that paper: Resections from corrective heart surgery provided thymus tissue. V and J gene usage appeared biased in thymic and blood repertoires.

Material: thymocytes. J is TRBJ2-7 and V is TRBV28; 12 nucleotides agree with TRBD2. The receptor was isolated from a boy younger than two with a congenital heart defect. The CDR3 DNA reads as TGTGCCAGCAGCCTCCCCCGACTAGCGGGAGCTTACGAGCAGTACTTC. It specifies CASSLPRLAGAYEQYF.